This TCR beta chain is drawn from a study of radiation and T cells in renal cell carcinoma. Assay used: immunoSEQ multiplex PCR; TCRdb lists only in-frame clones, some missing. The table records about 150,000 clones, about 85% of them present only once. Time point specified: baseline pretreatment blood. Treatment reported: 15 Gy SBRT to primary tumor, nephrectomy 4 weeks later. In germline, CDR1 is MRHNA, CDR2 SNTAGT. V was clipped by 2 bases and J by 1 base, with 5 bases between them. This CDR3 has 14 amino acids. This clone was observed a single time. The rearrangement joins TRBV6-4 to TRBJ2-2, with D unclear. Sample: blood, taken from a patient whose treatment included radiotherapy and nephrectomy. This TCR derives from a woman between 65 and 79 years old with renal cell carcinoma. Here the CDR3 reads CASSDRLNTGELFF. The CDR3, as DNA: TGTGCCAGCAGTGACAGGCTGAACACCGGGGAGCTGTTTTTT.